A single count supports the clone carrying this T cell receptor beta chain. This sample is part of a study of blood T cell repertoires in COVID-19. Germline trimming cut 0 bases from V and 0 bases from J; bases unmatched to any gene: 4. This CDR3 spans 16 amino acids. Germline V CDR1 and CDR2: SGHNT, YYREEE (reference sequence). In the original processing: Researchers report that nucleated cell counts were estimated from reference gene primer amplification. Sequencing was performed with immunoSEQ multiplex PCR; in TCRdb, only in-frame clones are kept and a portion is missing. That table supplies the V and J calls and clone size; D and trimming were determined from the DNA. The repertoire holds about 78,000 clones, with roughly 89% as singletons.

Sequenced: peripheral blood. The chain uses TRBV5-4 and TRBJ2-3, with 7 bases aligning to TRBD1. The sequence came from an elderly woman with active or convalescent COVID-19. CDR3 DNA: TGTGCCAGCAGCTTGGATGCGACAGGGAGCACAGATACGCAGTATTTT. It yields the protein CASSLDATGSTDTQYF.